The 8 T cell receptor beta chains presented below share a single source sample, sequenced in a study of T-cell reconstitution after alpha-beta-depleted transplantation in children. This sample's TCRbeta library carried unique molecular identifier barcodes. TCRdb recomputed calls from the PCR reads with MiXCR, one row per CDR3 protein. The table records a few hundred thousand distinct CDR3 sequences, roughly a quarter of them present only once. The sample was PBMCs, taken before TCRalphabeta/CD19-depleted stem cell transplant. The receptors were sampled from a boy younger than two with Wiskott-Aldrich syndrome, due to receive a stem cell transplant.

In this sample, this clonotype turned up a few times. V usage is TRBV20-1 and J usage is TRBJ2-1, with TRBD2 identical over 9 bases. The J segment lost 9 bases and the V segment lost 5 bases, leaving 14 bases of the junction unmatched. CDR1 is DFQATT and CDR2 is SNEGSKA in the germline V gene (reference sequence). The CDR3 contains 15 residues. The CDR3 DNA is TGCAGTGCTCCGAAGGGGGCGGGAGGGCCAAGTGAGCAGTTCTTC. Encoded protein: CSAPKGAGGPSEQFF.

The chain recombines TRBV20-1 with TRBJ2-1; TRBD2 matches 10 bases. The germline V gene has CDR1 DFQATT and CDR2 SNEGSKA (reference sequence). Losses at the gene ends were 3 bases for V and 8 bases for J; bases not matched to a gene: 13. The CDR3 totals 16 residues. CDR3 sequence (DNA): TGCAGTGCTAGCTCTAGCGGGAGAAACGGAGGGGATGAGCAGTTCTTC. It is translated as CSASSSGRNGGDEQFF.

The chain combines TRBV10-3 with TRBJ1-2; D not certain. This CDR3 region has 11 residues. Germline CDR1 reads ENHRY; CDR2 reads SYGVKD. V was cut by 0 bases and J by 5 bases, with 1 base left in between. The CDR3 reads CAISESYGYTF. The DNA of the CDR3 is TGTGCCATCAGTGAGTCATATGGCTACACCTTC.

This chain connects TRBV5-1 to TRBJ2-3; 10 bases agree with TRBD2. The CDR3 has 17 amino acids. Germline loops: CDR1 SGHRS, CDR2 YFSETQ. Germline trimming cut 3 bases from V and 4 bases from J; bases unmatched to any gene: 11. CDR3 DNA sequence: TGCGCCAGCAGCTCACCCCTAGCGGGAGTAAATGCAGATACGCAGTATTTT. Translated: CASSSPLAGVNADTQYF.

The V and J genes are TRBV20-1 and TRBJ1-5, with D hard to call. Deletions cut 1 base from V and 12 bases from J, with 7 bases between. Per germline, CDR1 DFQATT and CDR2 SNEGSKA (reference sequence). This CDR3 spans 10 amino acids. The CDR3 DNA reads TGCAGTGCTAGAGTCCGAAACCAGCATTTT. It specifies CSARVRNQHF.

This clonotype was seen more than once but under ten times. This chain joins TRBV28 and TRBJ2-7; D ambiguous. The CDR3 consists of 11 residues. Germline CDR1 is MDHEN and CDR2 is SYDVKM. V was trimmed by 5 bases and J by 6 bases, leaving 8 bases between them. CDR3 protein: CASSGSFEQYF. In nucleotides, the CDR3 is TGTGCCAGCAGTGGGTCTTTCGAGCAGTACTTC. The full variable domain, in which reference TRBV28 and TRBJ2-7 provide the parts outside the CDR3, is DVKVTQSSRYLVKRTGEKVFLECVQDMDHENMFWYRQDPGLGLRLIYFSYDVKMKEKGDIPEGYSVSREKKERFSLILESASTNQTSMYLCASSGSFEQYFGPGTRLTVT.

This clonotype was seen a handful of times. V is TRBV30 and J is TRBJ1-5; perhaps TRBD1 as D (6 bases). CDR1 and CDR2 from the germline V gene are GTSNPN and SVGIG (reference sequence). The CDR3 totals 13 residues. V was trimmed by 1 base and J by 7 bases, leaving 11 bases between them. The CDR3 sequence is CAWSAAGDQPQHF. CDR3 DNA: TGTGCCTGGAGTGCGGCAGGGGACCAGCCCCAGCATTTT.

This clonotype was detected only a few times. The CDR3, as DNA: TGTGCCAGCAGTGAGACTGGTTTAGCGGGAGGGCAAACCTACAATGAGCAGTTCTTC. Translated, it gives CASSETGLAGGQTYNEQFF. This rearrangement joins TRBV2 to TRBJ2-1; 11 bases line up with TRBD2. Germline V CDR1 and CDR2: SNHLY, FYNNEI. Trimming at V came to 3 bases and at J to 2 bases, leaving 12 bases not matched to a gene. The CDR3 length is 19 residues. Full variable domain (outside the CDR3, taken from reference TRBV2 and TRBJ2-1): EPEVTQTPSHQVTQMGQEVILRCVPISNHLYFYWYRQILGQKVEFLVSFYNNEISEKSEIFDDQFSVERPDGSNFTLKIRSTKLEDSAMYFCASSETGLAGGQTYNEQFFGPGTRLTVL.